This T cell receptor beta chain comes out of a study of blood T cell repertoires in COVID-19. Study information: Acute and convalescent COVID-19 samples came from the United States, Italy and Spain. Sources were T cells, B-cell-depleted T cells, or PBMCs; the material itself was cDNA or gDNA.

This CDR3 contains 15 residues. Per germline, CDR1 SNHLY and CDR2 FYNNEI. V shed 3 bases, J shed 2 bases, and the junction held 6 bases outside the gene matches. Per the authors' pipeline: Amplifying reference gene primers gave estimates of nucleated cell counts. Libraries were prepared by immunoSEQ multiplex PCR; TCRdb keeps only in-frame clonotypes and omits some of them. V and J calls and clone size are as listed in that table; D and trimming were resolved from the DNA. Of approximately 250,000 clones listed, over 75% are singletons. The sequence was collected from a human donor in a cohort sampled during active COVID-19. What was sequenced was peripheral blood. V gene TRBV2 combines with J gene TRBJ1-2; 7 nucleotides agree with TRBD1. CDR3 nucleotide sequence: TGTGCCAGCAGTGAGTTGGGACAGAGGAACTATGGCTACACCTTC. Translated, it gives CASSELGQRNYGYTF.